Listed below are T cell receptor beta chains from one sample, sequenced in a study of blood T cell repertoires in COVID-19. Clones were read by immunoSEQ multiplex PCR, and TCRdb kept only the in-frame ones, dropping some. The data show about 140,000 clones, with approximately 82% seen just once and roughly 10% held by the top ten. The sequencing input was peripheral blood. The source is a man in his fifties or sixties with active or convalescent COVID-19. The CDR3 runs from the conserved cysteine through the conserved F or W. D genes are given only for firm matches. Not all rows give a size; the values are once, few, many and, for expanded clones, a class.

D | size | length | J | V | CDR3 | DNA
TRBD2 | . | 16 | TRBJ2-1 | TRBV7-6 | CASSRRGLAGGNEQFF | TGTGCCAGCAGCCGGAGAGGACTAGCGGGAGGGAATGAGCAGTTCTTC
. | . | 15 | TRBJ1-1 | TRBV15 | CATSRDRQGGTEAFF | TGTGCCACCAGCAGAGATCGCCAGGGAGGCACTGAAGCTTTCTTT
TRBD1 | . | 12 | TRBJ1-1 | TRBV30 | CAWRPTGGEAFF | TGTGCCTGGAGGCCTACAGGGGGCGAAGCTTTCTTT
. | . | 16 | TRBJ1-1 | TRBV5-6 | CASSLSREWVSTEAFF | TGTGCCAGCAGCTTGAGTCGGGAGTGGGTCAGCACTGAAGCTTTCTTT
. | once | 13 | TRBJ1-1 | TRBV19 | CASRFAVNTEAFF | TGTGCCAGTAGGTTCGCGGTGAACACTGAAGCTTTCTTT
. | . | 11 | TRBJ2-1 | TRBV30 | CAWSREIQQFF | TGTGCCTGGAGTCGGGAAATTCAGCAGTTCTTC
TRBD1 | . | 15 | TRBJ1-2 | TRBV7-2 | CASSYRDRPTNGYTF | TGTGCCAGCAGTTATAGGGACAGACCGACCAATGGCTACACCTTC
. | . | 12 | TRBJ1-5 | TRBV20-1 | CSASSGNQPQHF | TGCAGTGCTAGTTCAGGGAATCAGCCCCAGCATTTT
TRBD1 | . | 15 | TRBJ2-5 | TRBV11-3 | CASRSGTGGQETQYF | TGTGCCAGCAGATCGGGGACAGGGGGCCAAGAGACCCAGTACTTC
. | few | 15 | TRBJ1-1 | TRBV5-8 | CASSFYRDTNTEAFF | TGTGCCAGCAGCTTCTACAGGGACACGAACACTGAAGCTTTCTTT
TRBD2 | . | 15 | TRBJ2-1 | TRBV5-1 | CASSGAGTSESEQFF | TGCGCCAGCAGCGGGGCCGGGACTAGCGAGAGTGAGCAGTTCTTC
TRBD2 | . | 15 | TRBJ2-2 | TRBV5-6 | CASSFKAGAAGELFF | TGTGCCAGCAGCTTTAAAGCGGGAGCGGCGGGGGAGCTGTTTTTT
TRBD1 | once | 16 | TRBJ1-1 | TRBV10-3 | CAISEPQGRGNTEAFF | TGTGCCATCAGTGAGCCACAGGGGCGGGGGAACACTGAAGCTTTCTTT
. | . | 14 | TRBJ2-3 | TRBV7-2 | CASSSAGLLIKGYF | TGTGCCAGCAGCTCGGCGGGACTCCTCATAAAAGGGTATTTT
. | once | 14 | TRBJ2-7 | TRBV18 | CASSPRASEGGQYF | TGTGCCAGCTCACCACGCGCGTCCGAGGGAGGGCAGTACTTC
. | . | 14 | TRBJ2-1 | TRBV3-1/TRBV3-2 | CASREGGEHNEQFF | TGTGCCAGCAGAGAAGGGGGGGAACACAATGAGCAGTTCTTC
. | . | 14 | TRBJ2-5 | TRBV30 | CAWSVGGSQETQYF | TGTGCCTGGAGTGTAGGTGGGAGTCAAGAGACCCAGTACTTC